This T cell receptor (beta chain) was found in a study of beta chain features in type 1 diabetes. There are a few counts of this clone. TCRB transcripts that were expressed got sequenced, as all of the isolated RNA had been reverse transcribed. TCRdb keeps only in-frame clones here, not all; method: immunoSEQ multiplex PCR. The sample carries about 40,000 clones, approximately 60% recorded once. Germline V gene data show CDR1 as MNHNY and CDR2 as SVGAGI (reference sequence). CDR3 length: 15 residues. V lost 2 bases, J lost 4 bases, and 12 bases lay in between. Sequenced input: Tregs from blood. The receptor was isolated from a woman in her thirties in good health. The chain links TRBV6-6 to TRBJ1-3; a weak D match, TRBD1 (6 bases). Written as DNA, the CDR3 is TGTGCCAGCAGTTACCTTACAGGGTTGGGAAACACCATATATTTT. Protein sequence: CASSYLTGLGNTIYF.